This T cell receptor (beta chain) was captured in a study of Ad26.COV2.S vaccination and SARS-CoV-2 variants. Study-wide points: Total T cell responses, in the TCR breadth and depth analyses, may have been underestimated. Post-vaccination breadth of spike-specific CD8+ and CD4+ T cell responses was reportedly substantial. Participants in the vaccine arm had higher spike-specific TCR breadth; placebo recipients had lower.

Of note for this clone: Its antigen is not known. The junction departs from the called germline gene at one end, perhaps through a read error.

Indicated treatment: around 19 received Ad26.COV2.S at low or high dose, single or two shots; about 5 received placebo; per-sample allocation not given. The investigators took samples on day 63 after the first vaccine or placebo injection. Boston hosted the donor, who was an adult aged 18-55 years. The method was immunoSEQ multiplex PCR; TCRdb's version includes in-frame clones alone and lacks a portion of them. The repertoire holds some 350,000 clones, approximately 84% seen once, with around 3% in the top ten. In germline, CDR1 is SGHAT, CDR2 FQNNGV. There are 12 residues in the CDR3. This chain uses TRBV11-2 with TRBJ2-5; D might be TRBD1 or TRBD2, each matching 5 bases. This clonotype was obtained from a person aged 18 to 65 who received the Ad26.COV2.S COVID-19 vaccine or a placebo. The sample was peripheral blood, taken in a trial of Ad26.COV2.S vaccine versus placebo. CDR3 nucleotides: TGTGCCAGCAGCTTAGCAATGGGGGAGCGTCACTTC. It encodes CASSLAMGERHF.